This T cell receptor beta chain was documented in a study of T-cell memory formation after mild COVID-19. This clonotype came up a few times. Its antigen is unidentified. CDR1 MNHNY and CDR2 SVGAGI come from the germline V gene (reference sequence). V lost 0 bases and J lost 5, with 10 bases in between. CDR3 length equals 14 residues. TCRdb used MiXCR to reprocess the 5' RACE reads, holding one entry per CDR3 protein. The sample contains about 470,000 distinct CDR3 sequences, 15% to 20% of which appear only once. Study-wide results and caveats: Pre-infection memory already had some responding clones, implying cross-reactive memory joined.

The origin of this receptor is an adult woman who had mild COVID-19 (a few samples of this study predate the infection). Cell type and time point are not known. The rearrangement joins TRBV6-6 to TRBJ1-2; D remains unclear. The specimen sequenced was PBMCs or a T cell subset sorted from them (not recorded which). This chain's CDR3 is CASSYSEGIYGYTF. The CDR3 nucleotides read TGTGCCAGCAGTTACTCGGAAGGCATATATGGCTACACCTTC.